The clone carrying this TCR beta chain was detected a few times. Its cognate antigen is unknown. The sample is drawn from a study of T-cell reconstitution after alpha-beta-depleted transplantation in children. Study-level findings and limits: T-cell counts and diversity were attributed mostly to newly produced T cells one year after transplant. The high TCRbeta diversity at day 60 in some patients came from surviving recipient T cells and thymic progenitors. Several hundred graft clones that had expanded were reportedly the source of alpha-beta T cells about two months after transplant.

This sample's TCRbeta library carried unique molecular identifier barcodes. From the PCR reads, TCRdb called clonotypes with MiXCR, one entry per CDR3 protein. The data show hundreds of thousands of distinct CDR3 sequences, roughly 17% seen once. Per germline, CDR1 MGHDK and CDR2 SYGVNS. This CDR3 spans 15 amino acids. V was clipped by 0 bases and J by 1 base, with 7 bases between them. V usage is TRBV25-1 and J usage is TRBJ2-4; weak D call: TRBD1 (5 bases). The receptor comes from a boy younger than two who had a stem cell transplant for Wiskott-Aldrich syndrome, so the T cells may come from the graft donor. Sequencing was performed on PBMCs, mostly from graft donor cells, taken 360 days after TCRalphabeta/CD19-depleted stem cell transplant. The CDR3 reads CASSEYKGAKNIQYF. In nucleotides, the CDR3 is TGTGCCAGCAGTGAATACAAGGGGGCCAAAAACATTCAGTACTTC.